These 29 T cell receptor beta chains were all obtained from the same sample, sequenced in a study of radiotherapy plus CTLA-4 blockade in lung cancer. Profiling relied on immunoSEQ multiplex PCR, and the TCRdb table lists in-frame clones only, not all of them. The table includes about 77,000 clones, around 74% detected once. The material was peripheral blood, obtained from a patient treated with radiotherapy plus ipilimumab. Source of these receptors: a human donor with non-small cell lung cancer whose response to radiotherapy plus ipilimumab could not be evaluated.

The rearrangement joins TRBV6-1 to TRBJ1-2, with 7 bases fitting TRBD1. Germline lookup yields CDR1 MNHNS and CDR2 SASEGT. V was clipped by 5 bases and J by 6 bases; unmatched bases: 9. CDR3 length: 14 residues. The CDR3 DNA reads as TGTGCCAGCAGTTTTGACAGGGCCAACCATGGCTACACCTTC. It specifies CASSFDRANHGYTF.

This clone showed up just a few times. The V gene is TRBV6-5, the J gene TRBJ2-2; D ambiguous. V lost 7 bases and J 0 bases, leaving 6 bases between the germline ends. Germline V lookup: CDR1 MNHEY, CDR2 SVGAGI. This CDR3 spans 13 amino acids. The CDR3 DNA is TGTGCCAGCACCAGGACGAACACCGGGGAGCTGTTTTTT. Translated: CASTRTNTGELFF.

With respect to this clone: Other DNA sequences of this sample code for an identical CDR3. The V call is TRBV5-8, the J call TRBJ1-2, with D hard to call. Deletions cut 2 bases from V and 1 base from J, with 3 bases between. The germline V gene encodes CDR1 SGHTS and CDR2 YDEGEE. The CDR3 sequence is 12 residues long. This CDR3 reads CASSFGNYGYTF. The CDR3 DNA reads TGTGCCAGCAGCTTCGGTAACTATGGCTACACCTTC.

The rearrangement uses TRBV10-2 and TRBJ2-3; D call uncertain. From germline, CDR1 is WSHSY and CDR2 SAAADI. The CDR3 spans 15 residues. V gave up 3 bases and J gave up 0 bases, with 10 bases separating them. CDR3 protein: CASSEAASSTDTQYF. CDR3 in DNA: TGCGCCAGCAGTGAAGCAGCGTCTAGCACAGATACGCAGTATTTT.

V and J are TRBV27 and TRBJ2-7; 10 bases agree with TRBD1. The CDR3 has 14 residues. CDR1 is MNHEY, CDR2 SMNVEV, per germline (reference sequence). V shed 2 bases, J shed 2 bases, and the junction held 0 bases outside the gene matches. The chain's CDR3 is CASSLGTGAYEQYF. The CDR3 DNA reads as TGTGCCAGCAGTTTAGGGACAGGGGCCTACGAGCAGTACTTC.

The chain links TRBV15 to TRBJ2-3; 14 bases fit TRBD2. This CDR3 is 15 amino acids long. Germline CDR1 is LNHNV and CDR2 is YYDKDF (reference sequence). V lost 5 bases to trimming and J lost 4 bases; unmatched junction nucleotides: 2. The CDR3 is CATSPGLAGADTQYF. DNA of the CDR3: TGTGCCACCAGCCCGGGACTAGCGGGGGCAGATACGCAGTATTTT.

This chain uses TRBV11-2 with TRBJ2-7, with D possibly TRBD2 on 7 matching bases. The CDR3 spans 14 residues. Trimming removed 5 bases from V and 4 bases from J, with 15 bases in between. CDR1 is SGHAT and CDR2 is FQNNGV in the germline V gene. CDR3 residues: CASSPKGGQYEQYF. The CDR3 bases are TGTGCCAGCAGCCCCAAGGGGGGGCAGTACGAGCAGTACTTC.

V and J are TRBV4-1 and TRBJ2-4, with TRBD1 matching 8 bases. This CDR3 contains 14 residues. V dropped 4 bases and J dropped 6; count of bases not matched to a gene: 5. Germline V CDR1 and CDR2: MGHRA, YSYEKL. The CDR3 DNA reads as TGCGCCAGCAGCCCGGGACAGGCGGTAAACATTCAGTACTTC. Amino acids: CASSPGQAVNIQYF.

The chain is built from TRBV5-1 and TRBJ1-5; a possible D gene is TRBD1 (6 bases). The CDR3 sequence is 15 residues long. Germline V gene data show CDR1 as SGHRS and CDR2 as YFSETQ. V was clipped by 4 bases and J by 10 bases, with 21 bases between them. DNA of the CDR3: TGCGCCAGCAGCCCGGGACCTAGACAGGCCGGACCCCAGCATTTT. Translated: CASSPGPRQAGPQHF.

The J gene is TRBJ2-3, the V gene TRBV4-2; 14 positions agree with TRBD2. With 0 bases clipped from V and 8 bases from J, the junction kept 16 bases outside the gene matches. CDR1 is LGHNA, CDR2 YNFKEQ, per germline. The CDR3 contains 20 residues. For the CDR3, the DNA is TGTGCCAGCAGCCAAGATGGTGGGACTAGCGGGAGTTATGTCATGGCTACGCAGTATTTT. As protein: CASSQDGGTSGSYVMATQYF.

The genes are TRBV4-3 and TRBJ1-1; 11 bases agree with TRBD1. Germline lookup yields CDR1 LGHNA and CDR2 YSLEER. The CDR3 has 16 residues. Trimming cost V 5 bases and J 4 bases; bases outside gene matches: 9. Here the CDR3 reads CASSDWGQGDFTEAFF. The DNA for the CDR3 is TGCGCCAGCAGCGATTGGGGACAGGGGGACTTCACTGAAGCTTTCTTT.

This clone has just one count. The chain carries TRBV28 and TRBJ1-2; TRBD1 might be the D (6 bases). This CDR3 is 15 amino acids long. V was cut by 5 bases and J by 5 bases, with 18 bases left in between. Per germline, CDR1 MDHEN and CDR2 SYDVKM. CDR3 residues: CASSAANNRVYGYTF. In DNA, the CDR3 is TGTGCCAGCAGTGCCGCGAACAACAGGGTATATGGCTACACCTTC.

This sequence joins TRBV6-5 and TRBJ2-7, with 7 positions matching TRBD1. Looked up from germline, CDR1 is MNHEY and CDR2 is SVGAGI. This CDR3 has 12 residues. Trimming took 3 bases from V and 6 from J; bases not matched to a gene: 2. CDR3 region: CASSYDRVEQYF. The CDR3 DNA reads TGTGCCAGCAGTTATGACAGGGTCGAGCAGTACTTC.

This chain connects TRBV10-3 to TRBJ2-7, with D possibly being TRBD1 (6 bases). In germline, CDR1 is ENHRY, CDR2 SYGVKD. CDR3 size: 13 residues. Trimming cost V 6 bases and J 3 bases, with 12 bases left between them. The CDR3: CAISRTENYEQYF. The CDR3 DNA is TGTGCCATCAGCCGGACAGAAAACTACGAGCAGTACTTC.

This sequence joins TRBV6-1 and TRBJ1-6; D gene ambiguous. The V and J ends lost 8 bases and 3 bases respectively, with 11 bases between them. The CDR3 has 14 amino acids. The V gene's germline CDR1 is MNHNS and CDR2 SASEGT. The DNA of the CDR3 is TGTGCCAGCGGTTTGGTAGTCTATAATTCACCCCTCCACTTT. Its protein is CASGLVVYNSPLHF.

This clone occurred a few times. The chain employs TRBV5-4 and TRBJ2-7, with 8 nucleotides matching TRBD1. Per germline, CDR1 SGHNT and CDR2 YYREEE (reference sequence). V shed 4 bases, J shed 0 bases, and the junction held 9 bases outside the gene matches. The CDR3 sequence is 16 residues long. The CDR3, as DNA: TGTGCCAGCAGCCAGGACAGGGCGGGGTACTCCTACGAGCAGTACTTC. Amino acids: CASSQDRAGYSYEQYF.

The chain joins TRBV9 to TRBJ1-2; D is unclear. Trimming left V 4 bases short and J 4 bases short, with 20 bases between. The germline V gene has CDR1 SGDLS and CDR2 YYNGEE. There are 16 residues in the CDR3. CDR3 DNA sequence: TGTGCCAGCAGCCCGCGGAGTGCGGGCGTGGGCTATGGCTACACCTTC. This translates into CASSPRSAGVGYGYTF.

The rearrangement uses TRBV27 and TRBJ1-1, with 8 bases matching TRBD1. J gave up 3 bases and V 6 bases, and 6 bases lay outside the gene matches. This CDR3 spans 14 amino acids. CDR1 MNHEY and CDR2 SMNVEV come from the germline V gene (reference sequence). This CDR3 is CASRMQGAYTEAFF. CDR3 DNA: TGTGCCAGCAGAATGCAGGGGGCCTACACTGAAGCTTTCTTT.

The chain recombines TRBV28 with TRBJ2-3, with D unresolved. This CDR3 region has 13 residues. The ends were cut back, 3 bases at V and 2 bases at J, with 6 bases in the middle. CDR1 is MDHEN and CDR2 is SYDVKM in the germline V gene. The CDR3 DNA sequence: TGTGCCAGCAGTTTGGGCTTCACAGATACGCAGTATTTT. This translates into CASSLGFTDTQYF.

The chain couples TRBV5-1 to TRBJ2-1; TRBD1 agrees at 8 bases. The CDR3 covers 15 residues. CDR1 is SGHRS and CDR2 is YFSETQ in the germline V gene. The ends lost 3 bases at V and 4 bases at J; junction bases unmatched: 6. The CDR3 region is CASSSRQGTYNEQFF. The CDR3 nucleotides read TGCGCCAGCAGCTCTCGACAGGGGACTTACAATGAGCAGTTCTTC. The full variable domain, with the rest looked up from reference TRBV5-1 and TRBJ2-1, is KAGVTQTPRYLIKTRGQQVTLSCSPISGHRSVSWYQQTPGQGLQFLFEYFSETQRNKGNFPGRFSGRQFSNSRSEMNVSTLELGDSALYLCASSSRQGTYNEQFFGPGTRLTVL.

As for this clone: Additional DNA sequences in this sample encode the identical CDR3. The V gene is TRBV7-2, the J gene TRBJ1-4; D is uncertain. V gave up 5 bases and J gave up 8 bases, with 18 bases separating them. Germline CDR1 reads SGHTA; CDR2 reads FQGNSA. CDR3 length: 15 residues. This chain's CDR3 is CASSLGLGRREKLFF. The CDR3 region has the DNA TGTGCCAGCAGCCTAGGCTTAGGGAGGAGGGAAAAACTGTTTTTT.

The chain employs TRBV10-3 and TRBJ1-2; no clear D gene. The CDR3 consists of 15 residues. Trimming took 7 bases from V and 8 from J, leaving 23 bases between them. Germline V gene lookup returns CDR1 ENHRY and CDR2 SYGVKD. CDR3 sequence: CAINGGRPNLAGYTF. The CDR3 region has the DNA TGTGCCATCAATGGAGGACGGCCCAACCTGGCGGGCTACACCTTC.

This clone was picked up many times. This chain uses TRBV4-1 with TRBJ2-1; 8 positions agree with TRBD2. The germline gives CDR1 MGHRA, CDR2 YSYEKL. This CDR3 has 17 amino acids. The ends lost 0 bases at V and 2 bases at J; junction bases unmatched: 6. As DNA, the CDR3 is TGCGCCAGCAGCCAAGATCCGGGAGGGGGGGCCTACAATGAGCAGTTCTTC. Encoded protein: CASSQDPGGGAYNEQFF.

This clone was picked up one time. This chain uses TRBV5-1 with TRBJ2-5, with a tentative D call TRBD1 (5 bases). Per the germline V gene, CDR1 is SGHRS and CDR2 is YFSETQ. This CDR3 is built from 15 residues. V lost 0 bases and J 0 bases, leaving 9 bases between the germline ends. CDR3 in DNA: TGCGCCAGCAGCTTGGGGCCAGGGAACCAAGAGACCCAGTACTTC. Protein product: CASSLGPGNQETQYF.

To note about this clone: This same CDR3 is encoded by further DNA sequences in the sample. This rearrangement joins TRBV28 to TRBJ1-4; no reliable D call. The CDR3 is 16 residues long. Trimming removed 5 bases at V and 5 bases at J, with 18 bases between. CDR1 is MDHEN and CDR2 is SYDVKM in the germline V gene. Here the CDR3 reads CASSPAEFRFNEKLFF. The CDR3 DNA is TGTGCCAGCAGTCCCGCGGAGTTTCGCTTCAATGAAAAACTGTTTTTT. Together with reference TRBV28 and TRBJ1-4, the CDR3 gives the full variable domain: DVKVTQSSRYLVKRTGEKVFLECVQDMDHENMFWYRQDPGLGLRLIYFSYDVKMKEKGDIPEGYSVSREKKERFSLILESASTNQTSMYLCASSPAEFRFNEKLFFGSGTQLSVL.

The chain has TRBV7-2 and TRBJ2-5; 9 nucleotides align to TRBD2. Near its end, the DNA agrees better with TRBJ2-7, so the J call may be wrong. This CDR3 is 17 amino acids long. CDR1 is SGHTA, CDR2 FQGNSA, per germline. CDR3 loop: CASSLMFQRGAAYEQYF. For the CDR3, the DNA is TGTGCCAGCAGCTTAATGTTCCAGCGGGGGGCCGCCTACGAGCAGTACTTC.

This clone was seen only once. At one of its ends the junction is not consistent with the germline gene, which may arise from a read error. This rearrangement joins TRBV30 to TRBJ1-3, with a tentative D call TRBD1 (5 bases). There are 16 residues in the CDR3. Germline V gene data show CDR1 as GTSNPN and CDR2 as SVGIG (reference sequence). The CDR3 loop reads CAWTGGSPRSGNAIYF. In DNA form, the CDR3 reads TGTGCCTGGACCGGGGGGTCCCCCCGCTCTGGAAACGCCATATATTTT.

This clone was found a few times. V usage is TRBV6-6 and J usage is TRBJ2-1; 8 bases fit TRBD1. There are 15 residues in the CDR3. Trimming at V came to 2 bases and at J to 0 bases, leaving 0 bases not matched to a gene. The V gene's germline CDR1 is MNHNY and CDR2 SVGAGI (reference sequence). The CDR3, as DNA: TGTGCCAGCAGTTACGGGACAGGCTCCTACAATGAGCAGTTCTTC. Residues: CASSYGTGSYNEQFF.

This clone is classed as medium-sized (0.01 to 0.1%). The chain carries TRBV7-2 and TRBJ1-5; 8 bases align to TRBD1. CDR1 and CDR2 (germline): SGHTA, FQGNSA. With 2 bases clipped from V and 7 bases from J, the junction kept 7 bases outside the gene matches. The CDR3 loop spans 15 amino acids. CDR3 in DNA: TGTGCCAGCAGCTTACGACAGGGGAACAAACAGCCCCAGCATTTT. Its protein product is CASSLRQGNKQPQHF. The full variable domain, with the rest looked up from reference TRBV7-2 and TRBJ1-5, is GAGVSQSPSNKVTEKGKDVELRCDPISGHTALYWYRQSLGQGLEFLIYFQGNSAPDKSGLPSDRFSAERTGGSVSTLTIQRTQQEDSAVYLCASSLRQGNKQPQHFGDGTRLSIL.